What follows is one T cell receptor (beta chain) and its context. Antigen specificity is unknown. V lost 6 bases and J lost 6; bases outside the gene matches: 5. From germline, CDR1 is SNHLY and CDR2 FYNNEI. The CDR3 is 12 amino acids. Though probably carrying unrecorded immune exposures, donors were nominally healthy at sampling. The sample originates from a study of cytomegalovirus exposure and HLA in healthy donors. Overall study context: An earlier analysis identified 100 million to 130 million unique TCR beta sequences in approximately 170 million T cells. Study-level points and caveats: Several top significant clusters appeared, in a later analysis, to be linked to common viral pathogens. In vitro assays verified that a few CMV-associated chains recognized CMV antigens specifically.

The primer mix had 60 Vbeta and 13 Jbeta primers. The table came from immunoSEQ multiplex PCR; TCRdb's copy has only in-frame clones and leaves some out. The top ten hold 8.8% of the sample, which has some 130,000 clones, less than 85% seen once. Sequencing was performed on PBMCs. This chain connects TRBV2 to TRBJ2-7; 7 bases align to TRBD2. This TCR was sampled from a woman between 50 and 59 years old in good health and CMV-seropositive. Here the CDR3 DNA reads TGTGCCAGCAGGAAACTAGCGTTCGAGCAGTACTTC. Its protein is CASRKLAFEQYF.